The rows below give T cell receptor beta chains drawn from one sample of a study of blood T cell repertoires in COVID-19. TCRdb's copy holds only in-frame clones and misses some; the assay was immunoSEQ multiplex PCR. The sample includes over 75,000 clones, around four fifths of them seen just once. Sequenced material: peripheral blood. The receptors were gathered from a man aged 65 to 79 with acute or convalescent COVID-19. Both conserved end residues are part of each CDR3. The D gene is left open where the match is weak. A clone size is listed for some rows: how often the clone was seen (once, few, many), or a class if it is expanded.

D: .; size: .; V: TRBV11-2; J: TRBJ2-1; CDR3: CASSLLPRGDNEQFF; DNA: TGTGCCAGCAGCTTACTCCCCAGGGGAGACAATGAGCAGTTCTTC
D: .; size: once; V: TRBV7-3; J: TRBJ1-1; CDR3: CASSLSPRVAEAFF; DNA: TGTGCCAGCAGCTTAAGTCCCAGGGTGGCTGAAGCTTTCTTT
D: .; size: .; V: TRBV19; J: TRBJ1-5; CDR3: CASSIDPGINQPQHF; DNA: TGTGCCAGTAGTATAGATCCGGGAATCAATCAGCCCCAGCATTTT
D: TRBD2; size: .; V: TRBV9; J: TRBJ2-7; CDR3: CASSVGGTTYEQYF; DNA: TGTGCCAGCAGCGTCGGCGGGACTACCTACGAGCAGTACTTC
D: .; size: .; V: TRBV15; J: TRBJ1-6; CDR3: CATSRVPFRTLIVNSPLHF; DNA: TGTGCCACCAGCAGAGTTCCCTTTAGGACTTTGATAGTAAATTCACCCCTCCACTTT
D: TRBD2; size: .; V: TRBV10-3; J: TRBJ2-7; CDR3: CAIRSGLAGVGYEQYF; DNA: TGTGCCATCAGGTCGGGACTAGCGGGAGTAGGCTACGAGCAGTACTTC
D: TRBD2; size: once; V: TRBV13; J: TRBJ2-1; CDR3: CASSLIPSGSYNEQFF; DNA: TGTGCCAGCAGCTTAATCCCTAGCGGCTCCTACAATGAGCAGTTCTTC
D: TRBD2; size: .; V: TRBV3-1/TRBV3-2; J: TRBJ2-5; CDR3: CASSQVGLAGVQETQYF; DNA: TGTGCCAGCAGCCAAGTTGGGTTAGCGGGAGTGCAAGAGACCCAGTACTTC
D: TRBD1; size: .; V: TRBV3-1/TRBV3-2; J: TRBJ1-4; CDR3: CASSLRTGGGEKLFF; DNA: TGTGCCAGCAGCCTAAGGACAGGGGGCGGTGAAAAACTGTTTTTT
D: .; size: few; V: TRBV27; J: TRBJ2-7; CDR3: CASSPMMEGMEQYF; DNA: TGTGCCAGCAGTCCGATGATGGAGGGGATGGAGCAGTACTTC
D: .; size: .; V: TRBV6-5; J: TRBJ2-2; CDR3: CASSRGTNTGELFF; DNA: TGTGCCAGCAGTAGGGGTACGAACACCGGGGAGCTGTTTTTT
D: .; size: .; V: TRBV2; J: TRBJ1-1; CDR3: CASGRATEAFF; DNA: TGTGCCAGCGGGCGGGCCACTGAAGCTTTCTTT
D: .; size: .; V: TRBV23-1; J: TRBJ2-6; CDR3: CASSQFNPPCANVLTF; DNA: TGCGCCAGCAGTCAATTTAATCCCCCCTGTGCCAACGTCCTGACTTTC
D: .; size: few; V: TRBV7-2; J: TRBJ1-5; CDR3: CASSPTAAGFRNQPQHF; DNA: TGTGCCAGCAGCCCGACAGCAGCGGGGTTCCGCAATCAGCCCCAGCATTTT
D: .; size: .; V: TRBV19; J: TRBJ2-7; CDR3: CASSDGQPYEQYF; DNA: TGTGCCAGTAGTGACGGACAGCCCTACGAGCAGTACTTC
D: TRBD1; size: once; V: TRBV3-1/TRBV3-2; J: TRBJ1-1; CDR3: CASSRTGTGGTEAFF; DNA: TGTGCCAGCAGTCGTACCGGGACAGGGGGCACTGAAGCTTTCTTT
D: TRBD2; size: .; V: TRBV24-1; J: TRBJ2-1; CDR3: CATSGAGGAGSYNEQFF; DNA: TGTGCCACCAGTGGGGCGGGGGGCGCTGGCTCCTACAATGAGCAGTTCTTC